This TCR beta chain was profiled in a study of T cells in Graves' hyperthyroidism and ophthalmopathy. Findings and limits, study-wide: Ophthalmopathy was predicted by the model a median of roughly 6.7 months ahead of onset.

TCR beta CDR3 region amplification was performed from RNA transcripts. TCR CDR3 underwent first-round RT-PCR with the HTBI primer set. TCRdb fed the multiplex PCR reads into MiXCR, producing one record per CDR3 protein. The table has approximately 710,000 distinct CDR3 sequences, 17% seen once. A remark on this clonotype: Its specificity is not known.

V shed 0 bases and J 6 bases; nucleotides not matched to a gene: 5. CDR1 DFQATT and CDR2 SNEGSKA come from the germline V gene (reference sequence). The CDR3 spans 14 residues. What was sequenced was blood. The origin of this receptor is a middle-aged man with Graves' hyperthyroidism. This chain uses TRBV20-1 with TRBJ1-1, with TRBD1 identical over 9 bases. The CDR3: CSARDSTGGAEAFF. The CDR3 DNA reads TGCAGTGCTAGAGACTCGACAGGGGGGGCTGAAGCTTTCTTT.